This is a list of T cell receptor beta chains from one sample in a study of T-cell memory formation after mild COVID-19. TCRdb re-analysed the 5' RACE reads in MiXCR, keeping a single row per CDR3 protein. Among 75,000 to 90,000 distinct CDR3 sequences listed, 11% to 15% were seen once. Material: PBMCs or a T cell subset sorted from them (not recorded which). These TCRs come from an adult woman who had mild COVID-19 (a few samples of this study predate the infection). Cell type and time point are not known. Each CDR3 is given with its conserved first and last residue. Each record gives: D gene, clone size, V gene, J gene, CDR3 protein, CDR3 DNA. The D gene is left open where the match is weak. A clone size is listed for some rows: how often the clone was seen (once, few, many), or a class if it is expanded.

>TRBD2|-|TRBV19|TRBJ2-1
CASSIASGRISYNEQFF
TGTGCCAGTAGTATAGCCAGCGGGAGAATATCCTACAATGAGCAGTTCTTC
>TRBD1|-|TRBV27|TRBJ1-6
CASSKAGGLGQSPLHF
TGTGCCAGCAGCAAGGCGGGGGGATTGGGACAGTCACCCCTCCACTTT
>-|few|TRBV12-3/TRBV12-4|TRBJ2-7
CASSQSNARGSYEQYF
TGTGCCAGCAGTCAGTCGAATGCGCGCGGGTCCTACGAGCAGTACTTC
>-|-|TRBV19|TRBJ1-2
CASSIGTDDGYTF
TGTGCCAGTAGTATAGGGACAGACGACGGCTACACCTTC
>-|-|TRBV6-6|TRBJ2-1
CASRGGVAGTAYNEQFF
TGTGCCAGCAGGGGAGGAGTTGCGGGGACAGCCTACAATGAGCAGTTCTTC
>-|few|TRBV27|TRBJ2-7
CAVGQGPYYEQYF
TGTGCCGTCGGGCAGGGACCCTACTACGAGCAGTACTTC
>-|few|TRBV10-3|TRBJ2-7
CAIKSEIYEQYF
TGTGCCATCAAGTCAGAAATCTACGAGCAGTACTTC
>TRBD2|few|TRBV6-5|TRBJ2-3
CASSGTSGGPTDTQYF
TGTGCCAGCAGCGGGACTAGCGGGGGACCCACAGATACGCAGTATTTT
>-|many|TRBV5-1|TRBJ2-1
CASSFTAEQFF
TGCGCCAGCAGCTTTACAGCGGAGCAGTTCTTC
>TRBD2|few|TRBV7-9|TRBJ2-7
CASSSGLGREEQYF
TGTGCCAGCAGCTCCGGCTTAGGGAGGGAAGAGCAGTACTTC
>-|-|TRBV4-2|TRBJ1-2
CASSRQTSAGGYTF
TGTGCCAGCAGTCGACAAACATCGGCGGGCGGCTACACCTTC
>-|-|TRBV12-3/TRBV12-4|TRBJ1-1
CASSPVYEAFF
TGTGCCAGCAGTCCTGTTTATGAAGCTTTCTTT
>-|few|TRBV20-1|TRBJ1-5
CSARDQWIGYDQPQHF
TGCAGTGCTAGAGATCAATGGATCGGGTATGATCAGCCCCAGCATTTT
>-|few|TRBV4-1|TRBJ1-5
CASSYGPGGAQPQHF
TGCGCCAGCAGCTACGGACCTGGGGGGGCTCAGCCCCAGCATTTT
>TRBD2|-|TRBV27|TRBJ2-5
CASSPWGLAKETQYF
TGTGCCAGCAGCCCTTGGGGACTAGCGAAGGAGACCCAGTACTTC
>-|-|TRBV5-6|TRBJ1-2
CASKDRAHYGYTF
TGTGCCAGCAAAGACCGGGCCCACTATGGCTACACCTTC
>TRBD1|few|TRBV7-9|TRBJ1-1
CASSWGQGALWAFF
TGTGCCAGCAGCTGGGGACAGGGGGCCCTTTGGGCTTTCTTT
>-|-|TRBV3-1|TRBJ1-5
CASSQGFGLSNQPQHF
TGTGCCAGCAGCCAAGGGTTCGGACTATCCAATCAGCCCCAGCATTTT
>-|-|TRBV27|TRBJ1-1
CANSNSGTRYIQSTEAFF
TGTGCCAACTCGAACTCCGGGACACGGTACATCCAAAGTACTGAAGCTTTCTTT
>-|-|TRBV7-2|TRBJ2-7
CASSVTTDYEQYF
TGTGCCAGCAGCGTAACGACGGATTACGAGCAGTACTTC
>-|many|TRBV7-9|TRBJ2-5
CASRSRAEETQYF
TGTGCCAGCAGGTCCAGGGCCGAAGAGACCCAGTACTTC
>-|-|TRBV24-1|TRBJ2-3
CATGNGADFTDTQYF
TGTGCCACCGGCAACGGGGCCGACTTCACAGATACGCAGTATTTT
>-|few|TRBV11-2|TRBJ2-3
CASSLDQFGREGQDTQYF
TGTGCCAGCAGCTTAGATCAGTTTGGAAGGGAGGGACAGGATACGCAGTATTTT
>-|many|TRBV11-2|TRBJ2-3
CASSSGEAADTDTQYF
TGTGCCAGCAGCTCCGGTGAGGCGGCGGACACAGATACGCAGTATTTT
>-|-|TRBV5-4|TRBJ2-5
CASSSVGTDHETQYF
TGTGCCAGCAGCTCCGTCGGGACGGACCACGAGACCCAGTACTTC
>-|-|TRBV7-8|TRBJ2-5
CASSRDLGGTQYF
TGTGCCAGCAGCAGGGACCTAGGTGGGACCCAGTACTTC
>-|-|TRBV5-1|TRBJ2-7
CASSWTGGQPTEQYF
TGCGCCAGCAGCTGGACGGGGGGCCAGCCTACGGAGCAGTACTTC
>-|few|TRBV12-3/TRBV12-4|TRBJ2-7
CASSPMGAYEQYF
TGTGCCAGCAGCCCGATGGGGGCTTACGAGCAGTACTTC
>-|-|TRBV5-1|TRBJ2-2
CASSLVETGELFF
TGCGCCAGCAGCTTAGTGGAGACCGGGGAGCTGTTTTTT
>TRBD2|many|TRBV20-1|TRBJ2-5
CSARDLWGSGGPSLQETQYF
TGCAGTGCTAGAGATCTCTGGGGTAGCGGGGGTCCATCGCTCCAAGAGACCCAGTACTTC
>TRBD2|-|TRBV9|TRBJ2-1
CASSSGSSYNEQFF
TGTGCCAGCTCTAGCGGGAGCTCCTACAATGAGCAGTTCTTC
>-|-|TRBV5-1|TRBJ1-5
CASSEYSNQPQHF
TGCGCCAGCAGCGAATATAGCAATCAGCCCCAGCATTTT
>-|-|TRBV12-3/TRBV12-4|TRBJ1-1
CASTPDWNMNTEAFF
TGTGCCAGCACCCCGGACTGGAACATGAACACTGAAGCTTTCTTT
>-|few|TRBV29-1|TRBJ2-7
CSVEDSQFSSEQYF
TGCAGCGTTGAGGACAGCCAGTTCTCGAGCGAGCAGTACTTC
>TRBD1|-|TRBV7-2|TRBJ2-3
CASSTRQGSSTDTQYF
TGTGCCAGCAGCACCCGACAGGGGTCGAGCACAGATACGCAGTATTTT
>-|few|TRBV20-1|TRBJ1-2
CSASYVGPEPDHNYGYTF
TGCAGTGCTAGTTATGTTGGGCCGGAACCCGATCACAACTATGGCTACACCTTC
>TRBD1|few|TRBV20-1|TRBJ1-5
CSARSSWDRENQPQHF
TGCAGTGCTAGATCATCGTGGGACAGGGAAAATCAGCCCCAGCATTTT
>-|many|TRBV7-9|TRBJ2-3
CASSPGQMEEDTQYF
TGTGCCAGCAGCCCAGGACAGATGGAGGAAGATACGCAGTATTTT
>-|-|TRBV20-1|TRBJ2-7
CSAGNQQGADEQYF
TGCAGTGCTGGGAATCAACAGGGAGCGGACGAGCAGTACTTC
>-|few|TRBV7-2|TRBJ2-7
CASSLFGHRNYEQYF
TGTGCCAGCAGCTTATTTGGACACCGAAACTACGAGCAGTACTTC
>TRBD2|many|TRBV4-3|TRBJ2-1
CASSQDQTGLAGTNEQFF
TGCGCCAGCAGCCAAGATCAAACCGGACTAGCGGGAACCAATGAGCAGTTCTTC
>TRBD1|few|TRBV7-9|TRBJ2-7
CASSPQVGTGLEQYF
TGTGCCAGCAGTCCTCAGGTCGGGACAGGCCTCGAGCAGTACTTC
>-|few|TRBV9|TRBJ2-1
CASSGNEQFF
TGTGCCAGCAGCGGCAATGAGCAGTTCTTC